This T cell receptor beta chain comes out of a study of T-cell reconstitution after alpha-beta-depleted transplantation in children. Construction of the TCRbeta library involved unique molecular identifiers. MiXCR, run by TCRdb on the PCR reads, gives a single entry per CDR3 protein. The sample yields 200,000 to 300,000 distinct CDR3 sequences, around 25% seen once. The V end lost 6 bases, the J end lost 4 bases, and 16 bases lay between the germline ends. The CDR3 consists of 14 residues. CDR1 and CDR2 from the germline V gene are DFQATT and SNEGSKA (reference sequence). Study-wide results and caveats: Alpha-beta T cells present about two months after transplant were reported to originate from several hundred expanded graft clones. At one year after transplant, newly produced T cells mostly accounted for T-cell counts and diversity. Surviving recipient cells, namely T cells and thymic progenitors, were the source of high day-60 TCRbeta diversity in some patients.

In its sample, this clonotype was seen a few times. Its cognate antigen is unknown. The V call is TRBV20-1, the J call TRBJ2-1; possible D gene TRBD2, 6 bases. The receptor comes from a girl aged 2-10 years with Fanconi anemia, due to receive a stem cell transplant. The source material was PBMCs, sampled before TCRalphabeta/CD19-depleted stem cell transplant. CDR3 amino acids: CSAPYAGRYNEQFF. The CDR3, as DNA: TGCAGTGCACCGTACGCGGGAAGATACAATGAGCAGTTCTTC.